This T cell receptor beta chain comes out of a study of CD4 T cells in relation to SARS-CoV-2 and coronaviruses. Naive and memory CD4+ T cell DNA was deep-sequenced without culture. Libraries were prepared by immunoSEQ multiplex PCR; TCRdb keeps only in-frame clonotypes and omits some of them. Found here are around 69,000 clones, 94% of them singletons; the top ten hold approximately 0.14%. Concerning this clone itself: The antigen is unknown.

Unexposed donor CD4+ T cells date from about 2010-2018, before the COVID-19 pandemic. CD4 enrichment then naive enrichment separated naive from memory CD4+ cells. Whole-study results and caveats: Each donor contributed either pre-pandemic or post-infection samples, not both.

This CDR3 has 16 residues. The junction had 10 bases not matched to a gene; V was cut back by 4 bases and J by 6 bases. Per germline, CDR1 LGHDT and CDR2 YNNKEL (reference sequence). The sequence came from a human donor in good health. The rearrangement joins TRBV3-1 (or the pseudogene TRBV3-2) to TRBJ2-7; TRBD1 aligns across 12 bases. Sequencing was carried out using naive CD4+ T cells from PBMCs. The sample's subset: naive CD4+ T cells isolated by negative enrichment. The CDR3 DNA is TGTGCCAGCAGCCTGGATTGGGGACAGGGGGCGGCCGAGCAGTACTTC. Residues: CASSLDWGQGAAEQYF.